The entry that follows covers one T cell receptor beta chain sequence. The antigen is unknown. Looked up from germline, CDR1 is SGHDT and CDR2 is YYEEEE. The V gene end was trimmed by 8 bases and the J gene end by 4 bases; junction bases not matched to a gene: 8. This CDR3 is 13 amino acids long. Assay: immunoSEQ multiplex PCR; the TCRdb copy retains only in-frame clones and omits some. The table lists 140,000 to 150,000 clones, approximately 94% of them singletons. The sample originates from a study of T cell responses to AZD1222 COVID-19 vaccine. Points from the study as a whole: Mostly white British, mostly female donors; authors suggested clonal diversity may be underestimated.

The source is an adult in good health. Sequenced material: peripheral blood, taken on day 0 of AZD1222 vaccination. This rearrangement joins TRBV5-6 to TRBJ2-7, with 8 nucleotides matching TRBD1. As DNA, the CDR3 is TGTGCCAGTGACAGGGGAGAAGGATACGAGCAGTACTTC. This encodes CASDRGEGYEQYF.